The 24 T cell receptor beta chains below were found in one sample sequenced in a study of CD8 T cells in ankylosing spondylitis. Overall study findings and caveats: Ankylosing spondylitis blood appeared to be characterized by a TCR beta motif of several highly homologous variants.

TCRdb recomputed calls from the 5' RACE reads with MiXCR, one row per CDR3 protein. The table records some 220,000 distinct CDR3 sequences, about 7.3% of them present only once. The antigens these receptors bind are not known. The sequencing sample was made of blood, either unsorted or a sorted T cell fraction (not recorded which). The receptors stem from a male donor with ankylosing spondylitis.

This clonotype was picked up many times. The DNA of the CDR3 is TGCAGCGTTGCCGGGACAGAAGATTACGAGCAGTACTTC. It yields the protein CSVAGTEDYEQYF. The rearrangement joins TRBV29-1 to TRBJ2-7, with 7 bases that match TRBD1. This CDR3 is built from 13 residues. The germline CDR1 and CDR2 sequences are SQVTM and ANQGSEA. V shed 4 bases, J shed 4 bases, and the junction held 7 bases outside the gene matches.

This clonotype has at least ten counts. The rearrangement joins TRBV21-1 to TRBJ1-4; the table's D call of TRBD1 was not tested on the DNA. TRBV21-1 is annotated as a pseudogene. This CDR3 is 14 amino acids long. CDR3 in DNA: TGTGCCAGCAGCAAGACAGGGGGCGTTGAAAAACTGTTTTTT. Translated: CASSKTGGVEKLFF.

This clonotype was seen repeatedly, ten times or more. The V call is TRBV13, the J call TRBJ1-2, with TRBD1 matching 9 bases. The CDR3 is made up of 13 amino acids. Germline V gene data show CDR1 as PRHDT and CDR2 as FYEKMQ (reference sequence). Trimming at V came to 11 bases and at J to 2 bases, leaving 6 bases not matched to a gene. The DNA of the CDR3 is TGTGCCTACAATGACAGGGGGAACTATGGCTACACCTTC. Residues: CAYNDRGNYGYTF.

At least ten counts were recorded for this clonotype. This rearrangement joins TRBV4-2 to TRBJ2-1; tentative D call: TRBD2 (6 bases). The CDR3 runs to 13 residues. The V and J ends lost 0 bases and 9 bases respectively, with 9 bases between them. From germline, CDR1 is LGHNA and CDR2 YNFKEQ. The CDR3 DNA sequence: TGTGCCAGCAGCCAAGATCCCGGGAGTGAGCAGTTCTTC. This encodes CASSQDPGSEQFF.

Many counts were recorded for this clonotype. This rearrangement joins TRBV13 to TRBJ1-1; the D is unclear. There are 14 residues in the CDR3. Germline V gives CDR1 PRHDT, CDR2 FYEKMQ (reference sequence). Trimming removed 4 bases at V and 6 bases at J, with 15 bases between. The CDR3: CASSSVVGRAEAFF. The CDR3 bases are TGTGCCAGCAGCTCCGTGGTAGGGAGGGCTGAAGCTTTCTTT.

This clonotype was seen at least ten times. This sequence joins TRBV4-1 and TRBJ2-7; D is ambiguous. The V gene lost 0 bases and the J gene lost 7 bases, with 10 bases spanning the gap. The germline CDR1 and CDR2 sequences are MGHRA and YSYEKL. The CDR3 extends over 13 amino acids. CDR3 in DNA: TGCGCCAGCAGCCAAGATGCGGCGCTGGAGCAGTACTTC. Translation gives CASSQDAALEQYF.

Only a few counts were recorded for this clonotype. The chain joins TRBV4-3 to TRBJ2-1, with 8 bases that match TRBD2. The V gene's germline CDR1 is LGHNA and CDR2 YSLEER. Trimming at V came to 0 bases and at J to 1 base, leaving 8 bases not matched to a gene. This CDR3 is built from 18 residues. CDR3 nucleotides: TGCGCCAGCAGCCAAGAATCGAGCGGGAGTAGTTCCTACAATGAGCAGTTCTTC. Its protein product is CASSQESSGSSSYNEQFF.

This sequence joins TRBV7-8 and TRBJ1-5; the match to TRBD1 covers 10 bases. The CDR3 sequence is 14 residues long. Trimming took 5 bases from V and 5 from J; bases not matched to a gene: 3. Germline loops: CDR1 SGHVS, CDR2 FQNEAQ. DNA of the CDR3: TGTGCCAGCAGCGGGGGGACAGGGGATCAGCCCCAGCATTTT. Protein sequence: CASSGGTGDQPQHF.

This clonotype was counted ten times or more. DNA for the CDR3: TGCAGTGCCAAAGAAGGACAGGGGGCGAGCAATGAGCAGTTCTTC. As protein: CSAKEGQGASNEQFF. V gene TRBV20-1 combines with J gene TRBJ2-1; 11 positions agree with TRBD1. V lost 6 bases, J lost 6 bases, and 10 bases stayed unmatched. The germline CDR1 and CDR2 sequences are DFQATT and SNEGSKA (reference sequence). CDR3 length: 15 amino acids.

This clonotype was counted at least ten times. V gene TRBV7-2 combines with J gene TRBJ1-1; the match to TRBD1 covers 7 bases. This CDR3 region has 15 residues. Germline lookup yields CDR1 SGHTA and CDR2 FQGNSA. V was pared by 4 bases and J by 3 bases, with 8 bases of the junction left unmatched. This CDR3 is CASSSMWTGHTEAFF. The CDR3 DNA sequence: TGTGCCAGCAGCTCCATGTGGACAGGCCACACTGAAGCTTTCTTT.

In its sample, this clonotype was seen many times. This chain uses TRBV5-1 with TRBJ2-7; 8 bases are a match to TRBD1. J was trimmed by 3 bases and V by 1 base; bases with no gene match: 3. This CDR3 is built from 14 residues. Germline V gene lookup returns CDR1 SGHRS and CDR2 YFSETQ. The CDR3 sequence is CASSLPGGSYEQYF. CDR3 nucleotides: TGCGCCAGCAGCTTGCCAGGGGGCAGCTACGAGCAGTACTTC.

This clonotype was observed a handful of times. CDR3 amino acids: CASSDSRSGGTRDTQYF. CDR3 nucleotide sequence: TGTGCCAGCAGTGACTCCCGTAGCGGGGGAACAAGAGATACGCAGTATTTT. The chain combines TRBV6-4 with TRBJ2-3, with 9 positions matching TRBD2. Trimming cost V 0 bases and J 5 bases; bases outside gene matches: 9. This CDR3 contains 17 residues. CDR1 and CDR2 from the germline V gene are MRHNA and SNTAGT.

At least ten counts were recorded for this clonotype. The chain couples TRBV27 to TRBJ1-5; 8 bases are shared with TRBD1. Germline V gene lookup returns CDR1 MNHEY and CDR2 SMNVEV (reference sequence). The CDR3 has 14 amino acids. V trimming: 8 bases; J trimming: 1 base; junction bases outside the gene matches: 4. The CDR3 coding sequence is TGTGCCAGCGGGACAGGAGGGAGCAATCAGCCCCAGCATTTT. Its protein is CASGTGGSNQPQHF.

In its sample, this clonotype was seen many times. The chain is built from TRBV15 and TRBJ2-1; 8 bases are shared with TRBD2. This CDR3 contains 15 residues. Trimming removed 3 bases from V and 2 bases from J; junction bases left unmatched: 3. CDR1 and CDR2 from the germline V gene are LNHNV and YYDKDF (reference sequence). The CDR3: CATSRTTSAYNEQFF. CDR3 coding DNA: TGTGCCACCAGCAGGACGACTAGCGCCTACAATGAGCAGTTCTTC.

The chain uses TRBV6-4 and TRBJ2-1; TRBD2 agrees at 10 bases. CDR1 MRHNA and CDR2 SNTAGT come from the germline V gene. The CDR3 consists of 13 residues. V lost 2 bases and J lost 10; bases outside the gene matches: 2. The CDR3 sequence is CASSDLLAGEQFF. The CDR3 DNA reads TGTGCCAGCAGTGACCTACTAGCGGGGGAGCAGTTCTTC.

This clonotype was detected many times. CDR3 coding DNA: TGTGCCAGCAGCTTAGGTGCAGGAGGGTACAATGAGCAGTTCTTC. This encodes CASSLGAGGYNEQFF. The chain couples TRBV7-2 to TRBJ2-1, with D tentatively TRBD2 (6 bases). Looked up from germline, CDR1 is SGHTA and CDR2 is FQGNSA. This CDR3 is built from 15 residues. Trimming stripped 1 base from V and 4 bases from J, with 11 bases between.

This clonotype showed up many times. The chain combines TRBV2 with TRBJ2-4; unclear D gene. CDR3 length: 12 residues. The V and J ends lost 7 bases and 4 bases respectively, with 8 bases between them. Germline CDR1 reads SNHLY; CDR2 reads FYNNEI. The CDR3 sequence: CASNDLKNIQYF. The CDR3 DNA sequence: TGTGCCAGCAATGATCTGAAAAACATTCAGTACTTC. The complete variable domain, with remaining parts taken from reference TRBV2 and TRBJ2-4, reads EPEVTQTPSHQVTQMGQEVILRCVPISNHLYFYWYRQILGQKVEFLVSFYNNEISEKSEIFDDQFSVERPDGSNFTLKIRSTKLEDSAMYFCASNDLKNIQYFGAGTRLSVL.

This clonotype has at least ten counts. This chain links TRBV12-3 or TRBV12-4 with TRBJ1-1; maybe TRBD1 (6 bases). V was shortened by 0 bases and J by 1 base, with 9 bases between the two germline ends. The CDR3 length is 15 residues. DNA of the CDR3: TGTGCCAGCAGTTTAGCCGGGACACCGAACACTGAAGCTTTCTTT. Translating gives CASSLAGTPNTEAFF.

This clonotype was recorded at least ten times. V is TRBV9 and J is TRBJ2-7; D unclear. Trimming cost V 4 bases and J 6 bases, with 8 bases left between them. In germline, CDR1 is SGDLS, CDR2 YYNGEE. This CDR3 is built from 11 residues. The CDR3 DNA is TGTGCCAGCAGCATGGGCCGCGAGCAGTACTTC. Residues: CASSMGREQYF.

This clonotype has a count of ten or more. The chain joins TRBV7-9 to TRBJ2-3; TRBD2 matches 11 bases. The CDR3 is made up of 15 amino acids. The trim removed 5 bases at V and 1 base at J, leaving 2 bases unmatched. Germline V lookup: CDR1 SEHNR, CDR2 FQNEAQ (reference sequence). CDR3 in amino acids: CASSPTSGGTDTQYF. Written as DNA, the CDR3 is TGTGCCAGCAGCCCGACTAGCGGGGGCACAGATACGCAGTATTTT.

The table lists this clonotype with many counts. This chain uses TRBV4-1 with TRBJ2-7, with 7 bases fitting TRBD1. Trimming at V came to 1 base and at J to 4 bases, leaving 4 bases not matched to a gene. Germline values: CDR1 MGHRA, CDR2 YSYEKL. The CDR3 runs 14 residues. The DNA of the CDR3 is TGCGCCAGCAGCCAAGGGGACAGCGCGTACGAGCAGTACTTC. This codes for CASSQGDSAYEQYF.

The CDR3 DNA reads as TGTGCCAGCAGTTTATGGAACCGTGCCGGGGAGCTGTTTTTT. Encoded protein: CASSLWNRAGELFF. V is TRBV6-2 or TRBV6-3 and J is TRBJ2-2, with D unclear. V was cut by 4 bases and J by 6 bases, with 12 bases left in between. Germline CDR1 and CDR2: MNHEY and SVGEGT. The length of the CDR3 is 14 residues.

The chain joins TRBV4-2 to TRBJ2-5; D may correspond to TRBD1 or TRBD2 (6 bases each). This CDR3 spans 15 amino acids. Germline V CDR1 and CDR2: LGHNA, YNFKEQ. V lost 1 base and J lost 5, with 14 bases in between. The CDR3 loop is CASSQVLGGWETQYF. CDR3 bases: TGTGCCAGCAGCCAAGTCCTGGGGGGCTGGGAGACCCAGTACTTC.

The chain carries TRBV4-2 and TRBJ2-1, with 11 bases identical to TRBD2. J lost 3 bases, V lost 0 bases, and 4 bases had no gene match. The CDR3 consists of 17 residues. Germline V gene data show CDR1 as LGHNA and CDR2 as YNFKEQ. The CDR3 loop reads CASSQETGTSGYNEQFF. The DNA of the CDR3 is TGTGCCAGCAGCCAAGAAACCGGGACTAGCGGCTACAATGAGCAGTTCTTC.